The next 2 T cell receptor beta chains were all read from a single sample in a study of glioma-infiltrating T cells after dendritic cell vaccination. Measured with immunoSEQ multiplex PCR; TCRdb has only the in-frame clones, and not every one. The sample includes about 99,000 clones, over 80% of them seen just once. Specified time point: after dendritic cell vaccination, including at tumor progression/relapse. The sample here was blood, taken after dendritic cell vaccination. The receptors come from a human donor with glioblastoma.

This chain uses TRBV2 with TRBJ1-1; no clear D gene. Trimming removed 7 bases at V and 0 bases at J, with 18 bases between. Germline loops: CDR1 SNHLY, CDR2 FYNNEI. The CDR3 loop spans 16 amino acids. The chain's CDR3 is CASTSDDQRVNTEAFF. In DNA, the CDR3 is TGTGCCAGCACTTCAGACGATCAGAGGGTGAACACTGAAGCTTTCTTT.

This chain uses TRBV6-4 with TRBJ2-1, with 8 bases identical to TRBD2. CDR3 length: 16 residues. V shed 5 bases and J 0 bases; nucleotides not matched to a gene: 6. Looked up from germline, CDR1 is MRHNA and CDR2 is SNTAGT. This chain's CDR3 is CASSPSAGGSYNEQFF. The DNA for the CDR3 is TGTGCCAGCAGTCCATCTGCGGGGGGCTCCTACAATGAGCAGTTCTTC.